The present entry profiles one T cell receptor (beta chain) with its context. Its target is unknown. Germline V lookup: CDR1 SEHNR, CDR2 FQNEAQ (reference sequence). This CDR3 has 15 amino acids. V was shortened by 5 bases and J by 5 bases, with 16 bases between the two germline ends. This sample was taken from a study of T cell repertoires in cytomegalovirus infection. Study-wide background: Indications of both CMV infection and matching HLA type were provided by public TCR beta signatures.

Each CDR3 protein is one row after TCRdb ran MiXCR on the reads. Of about a million distinct CDR3 sequences in the sample, 30% to 40% were seen once. This sequence originates from a human donor in good health (CMV status not recorded). Some clones in this sample may be carry-over from other donors' samples. The material sequenced was cultured CD8+ T cells from PBMCs, taken from culture after CMV antigen stimulation. The genes are TRBV7-9 and TRBJ2-4; D is possibly TRBD1 (5 bases). CDR3 residues: CASSQDSGRENIQYF. Here the CDR3 DNA reads TGTGCCAGCAGCCAAGACAGTGGCAGAGAAAACATTCAGTACTTC.